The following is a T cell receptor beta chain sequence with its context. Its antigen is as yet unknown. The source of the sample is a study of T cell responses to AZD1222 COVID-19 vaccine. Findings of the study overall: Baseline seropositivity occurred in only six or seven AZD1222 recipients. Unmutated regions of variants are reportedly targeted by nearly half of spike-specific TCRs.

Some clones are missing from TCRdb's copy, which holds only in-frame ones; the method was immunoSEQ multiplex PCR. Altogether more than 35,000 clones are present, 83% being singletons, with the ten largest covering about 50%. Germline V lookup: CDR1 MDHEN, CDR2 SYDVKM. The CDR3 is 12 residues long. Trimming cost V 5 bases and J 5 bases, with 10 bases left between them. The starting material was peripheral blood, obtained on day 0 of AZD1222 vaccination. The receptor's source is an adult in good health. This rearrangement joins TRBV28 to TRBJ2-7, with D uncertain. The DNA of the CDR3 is TGTGCCAGCAGTGTTCCGTGGGACGAGCAGTACTTC. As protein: CASSVPWDEQYF.